The clone carrying this TCR beta chain was seen a few times. The antigen is undetermined. This record comes from a study of T cell repertoires in cytomegalovirus infection. TCRdb used MiXCR to reprocess the reads, holding one entry per CDR3 protein. The sample lists around 750,000 distinct CDR3 sequences; around a third were seen once. This CDR3 is built from 15 residues. V lost 5 bases to trimming and J lost 3 bases, with 16 bases between them. Germline-derived CDR1 and CDR2 are SGHTA and FQGNSA. The receptor was isolated from a human donor in good health (CMV status not recorded). Some clones in this sample may be carry-over from other donors' samples. V usage is TRBV7-2 and J usage is TRBJ1-2; a possible D gene is TRBD1 (6 bases). The material sequenced was cultured CD8+ T cells from PBMCs, taken from culture after CMV antigen stimulation. For the CDR3, the DNA is TGTGCCAGCAGCCTTTCAACAGGGAACTACTATGGCTACACCTTC. This gives the protein CASSLSTGNYYGYTF.